One and the same sample provided the 30 T cell receptor beta chains below, sequenced in a study of beta chain features in type 1 diabetes. cDNA synthesis used the whole RNA isolate, giving expressed TCRB sequences. Clones were read by immunoSEQ multiplex PCR, and TCRdb kept only the in-frame ones, dropping some. The table shows 400,000 to 550,000 clones, with about 10% occurring only once. Sequencing used naive CD4+ T cells from blood. These receptors were taken from a woman aged 18-29 years in good health.

The chain joins TRBV10-3 to TRBJ1-3, with a tentative D call TRBD1 (6 bases). The CDR3 loop spans 14 amino acids. Per germline, CDR1 ENHRY and CDR2 SYGVKD. V gave up 2 bases and J gave up 3 bases, with 8 bases separating them. The CDR3 region has the DNA TGTGCCATCAGTGAGACAGGGTTTGGAAACACCATATATTTT. Its translation is CAISETGFGNTIYF.

The V gene is TRBV28, the J gene TRBJ2-1, with D possibly matching TRBD1 (6 bases). Germline V gives CDR1 MDHEN, CDR2 SYDVKM. This CDR3 is 15 amino acids long. V was shortened by 6 bases and J by 0 bases, with 12 bases between the two germline ends. This chain's CDR3 is CASSPQGSSYNEQFF. The CDR3 DNA reads TGTGCCAGCAGCCCTCAGGGGAGCTCCTACAATGAGCAGTTCTTC.

V gene TRBV27 combines with J gene TRBJ2-7; 9 nucleotides line up with TRBD1. Germline V gives CDR1 MNHEY, CDR2 SMNVEV (reference sequence). This CDR3 is built from 15 residues. V gave up 7 bases and J gave up 3 bases; unmatched junction bases: 10. The DNA for the CDR3 is TGTGCCAGCAAACGGACAGGGGCTTTAGGCTACGAGCAGTACGTC. Its translation is CASKRTGALGYEQYV.

The chain is built from TRBV13 and TRBJ2-7, with D unresolved. This CDR3 has 11 amino acids. Germline V CDR1 and CDR2: PRHDT, FYEKMQ (reference sequence). With 2 bases removed from V and 3 bases from J, the gap between germline ends came to 2 bases. The CDR3 is CASSLYYEQYF. The CDR3 coding sequence is TGTGCCAGCAGCTTATACTACGAGCAGTACTTC.

The chain couples TRBV7-9 to TRBJ2-2; D gene ambiguous. Per the germline V gene, CDR1 is SEHNR and CDR2 is FQNEAQ (reference sequence). The CDR3 length is 14 residues. Deletions cut 4 bases from V and 0 bases from J, with 6 bases between. This CDR3 is CASSYYANTGELFF. For the CDR3, the DNA is TGTGCCAGCAGCTACTATGCGAACACCGGGGAGCTGTTTTTT.

This clone was counted a few times. J is TRBJ2-3 and V is TRBV7-8, with unresolved D. CDR3 length equals 13 residues. Germline CDR1 is SGHVS and CDR2 is FQNEAQ. V lost 1 base to trimming and J lost 0 bases, with 2 bases between them. The CDR3 nucleotides are TGTGCCAGCAGCTTAGTGAGCACAGATACGCAGTATTTT. This sequence encodes CASSLVSTDTQYF.

The CDR3 protein is CASSYSGRTTDTQYF. The CDR3 DNA follows: TGTGCCAGCAGCTACAGCGGGAGGACCACAGATACGCAGTATTTT. The chain combines TRBV7-2 with TRBJ2-3; 9 bases line up with TRBD2. Germline values: CDR1 SGHTA, CDR2 FQGNSA. V gave up 4 bases and J gave up 2 bases; unmatched junction bases: 4. The CDR3 totals 15 residues.

This clone came up a few times. The rearrangement links TRBV7-9 to TRBJ2-3; D is possibly TRBD1 (6 bases). CDR3 length equals 13 residues. The ends were cut back, 4 bases at V and 7 bases at J, with 12 bases in the middle. Germline-derived CDR1 and CDR2 are SEHNR and FQNEAQ (reference sequence). The CDR3 loop is CASSSTGGNTQYF. CDR3 DNA: TGTGCCAGCAGCTCGACAGGCGGCAATACGCAGTATTTT. Together with reference TRBV7-9 and TRBJ2-3, the CDR3 gives the full variable domain: DTGVSQNPRHKITKRGQNVTFRCDPISEHNRLYWYRQTLGQGPEFLTYFQNEAQLEKSRLLSDRFSAERPKGSFSTLEIQRTEQGDSAMYLCASSSTGGNTQYFGPGTRLTVL.

The gene calls are TRBV29-1 and TRBJ2-2; 7 nucleotides match TRBD1. The J segment lost 0 bases and the V segment lost 5 bases, leaving 3 bases of the junction unmatched. Germline lookup yields CDR1 SQVTM and CDR2 ANQGSEA. The CDR3 has 14 residues. CDR3 bases: TGCAGCGTTAGGACAGGATCGAACACCGGGGAGCTGTTTTTT. Translating it yields CSVRTGSNTGELFF.

The chain employs TRBV27 and TRBJ2-1; tentatively, D is TRBD2 (5 bases). Germline CDR1 and CDR2: MNHEY and SMNVEV (reference sequence). This CDR3 is built from 13 residues. V shed 7 bases and J shed 6 bases, with 13 bases lying between them. CDR3 in amino acids: CASTIGGRNEQFF. The CDR3 DNA reads TGTGCCAGCACAATAGGAGGTCGCAATGAGCAGTTCTTC.

The J gene is TRBJ2-1, the V gene TRBV7-8, with D perhaps assigned TRBD1 or TRBD2 (5 bases each). Germline V gene sequence: CDR1 SGHVS, CDR2 FQNEAQ. The V end was cut by 8 bases, the J end by 7 bases, with 9 bases between. This CDR3 has 11 residues. The CDR3 protein is CASGGLNEQFF. The CDR3 bases are TGTGCCAGCGGGGGATTAAATGAGCAGTTCTTC. Combining the CDR3 with reference TRBV7-8 and TRBJ2-1 gives the whole variable domain GAGVSQSPRYKVAKRGQDVALRCDPISGHVSLFWYQQALGQGPEFLTYFQNEAQLDKSGLPSDRFFAERPEGSVSTLKIQRTQQEDSAVYLCASGGLNEQFFGPGTRLTVL.

CDR3 nucleotide sequence: TGTGCCTGGAGTTATGGACTAGCGGGAGGAGACACCGGGGAGCTGTTTTTT. Its translation: CAWSYGLAGGDTGELFF. The V call is TRBV30, the J call TRBJ2-2, with 14 bases fitting TRBD2. The CDR3 has 17 amino acids. Trimming removed 2 bases from V and 3 bases from J; junction bases left unmatched: 5. Germline CDR1 and CDR2: GTSNPN and SVGIG (reference sequence).

This clone was detected a few times. The chain has TRBV7-2 and TRBJ1-5, with D maybe TRBD1 (5 bases). This CDR3 has 16 amino acids. CDR1 is SGHTA, CDR2 FQGNSA, per germline. Trimming shortened V by 6 bases and J by 7 bases, and 22 bases separated the two germline ends. CDR3 in amino acids: CASSYTGGGAGQPQHF. In DNA, the CDR3 is TGTGCCAGCAGTTATACAGGAGGTGGAGCGGGCCAGCCCCAGCATTTT.

The V call is TRBV6-5, the J call TRBJ1-3, with D unresolved. Germline-derived CDR1 and CDR2 are MNHEY and SVGAGI. The CDR3 covers 13 residues. V gave up 5 bases and J gave up 2 bases, with 7 bases separating them. CDR3 in DNA: TGTGCCAGCAGTGAATTAGCTGGAAACACCATATATTTT. Translated, it gives CASSELAGNTIYF.

This clone has more than one count but fewer than ten. The chain carries TRBV18 and TRBJ2-1; tentatively, D is TRBD1 (6 bases). Trimming took off 3 bases at V and 5 bases at J, with 11 bases between the two ends. The germline gives CDR1 KGHSH, CDR2 LQKENI. The CDR3 has 14 residues. The DNA of the CDR3 is TGTGCCAGCTCACCCGCGACAGGTCACAATGAGCAGTTCTTC. This gives the protein CASSPATGHNEQFF. The full variable domain, completed using reference TRBV18 and TRBJ2-1, is NAGVMQNPRHLVRRRGQEARLRCSPMKGHSHVYWYRQLPEEGLKFMVYLQKENIIDESGMPKERFSAEFPKEGPSILRIQQVVRGDSAAYFCASSPATGHNEQFFGPGTRLTVL.

The V and J genes are TRBV30 and TRBJ1-5; weak D call: TRBD1 (5 bases). The CDR3 sequence is 13 residues long. Germline CDR1 and CDR2: GTSNPN and SVGIG (reference sequence). Between the trimmed V and J ends, which lost 3 bases and 5 bases, there was a span of 11 bases. The CDR3 here is CAWSPDNYQPQHF. The CDR3 DNA sequence: TGTGCCTGGAGCCCGGACAATTATCAGCCCCAGCATTTT.

The chain links TRBV18 to TRBJ2-2; a possible D gene is TRBD2 (6 bases). The length of the CDR3 is 14 residues. Germline-derived CDR1 and CDR2 are KGHSH and LQKENI. The ends were cut back, 5 bases at V and 4 bases at J, with 11 bases in the middle. CDR3 region: CASSALASTGELFF. In nucleotides, the CDR3 is TGTGCCAGCTCAGCCCTAGCGAGCACCGGGGAGCTGTTTTTT.

In its sample, this clone was seen a few times. Other DNA sequences within the sample encode an identical CDR3. V and J are TRBV29-1 and TRBJ1-1; 7 positions match TRBD1. The CDR3 contains 12 residues. After removal of 6 bases from V and 4 bases from J, the junction contained 5 bases not matched to a gene. Germline V gives CDR1 SQVTM, CDR2 ANQGSEA. The CDR3 protein is CSVRQGRTEAFF. The CDR3 DNA sequence: TGCAGCGTCCGACAGGGACGCACTGAAGCTTTCTTT.

Only a few counts were recorded for this clone. This chain connects TRBV5-1 to TRBJ2-5; D is perhaps TRBD2 (5 bases). The CDR3 extends over 14 amino acids. CDR1 and CDR2 from the germline V gene are SGHRS and YFSETQ. Trimming pared 6 bases from V and 5 bases from J, leaving 17 bases between. The CDR3 loop reads CASTLDGGGETQYF. The CDR3 region has the DNA TGCGCCAGCACCCTGGACGGTGGAGGTGAGACCCAGTACTTC.

This clone appeared a few times. V usage is TRBV4-1 and J usage is TRBJ1-2, with a tentative D call TRBD1 (5 bases). Trimming removed 1 base from V and 2 bases from J, with 5 bases in between. The CDR3 contains 13 residues. Germline lookup yields CDR1 MGHRA and CDR2 YSYEKL. The CDR3 nucleotides are TGCGCCAGCAGCCAAGCAGGGAACTATGGCTACACCTTC. It specifies CASSQAGNYGYTF.

The chain uses TRBV29-1 and TRBJ2-3; no clear D. V gave up 7 bases and J gave up 1 base, with 9 bases separating them. The CDR3 covers 12 residues. Germline V gene sequence: CDR1 SQVTM, CDR2 ANQGSEA. CDR3 sequence: CSGVQGTDTQYF. The CDR3 region has the DNA TGCAGCGGGGTGCAGGGCACAGATACGCAGTATTTT.

The chain has TRBV5-1 and TRBJ2-3, with 9 bases lining up with TRBD2. CDR1 SGHRS and CDR2 YFSETQ come from the germline V gene. This CDR3 has 16 residues. With V trimmed by 2 bases and J by 2 bases, 6 bases remained unmatched. CDR3: CASSFALAGHTDTQYF. The CDR3 region has the DNA TGCGCCAGCAGCTTCGCTCTAGCGGGACACACAGATACGCAGTATTTT.

J is TRBJ1-1 and V is TRBV30; D not certain. The germline V gene encodes CDR1 GTSNPN and CDR2 SVGIG (reference sequence). This CDR3 has 12 residues. Trimming removed 2 bases at V and 1 base at J, with 5 bases between. The CDR3 sequence is CAWSRWNTEAFF. The CDR3 DNA is TGTGCCTGGAGTAGGTGGAACACTGAAGCTTTCTTT.

This clone was observed a handful of times. The rearrangement links TRBV12-5 to TRBJ2-7; 8 bases line up with TRBD1. After removal of 0 bases from V and 3 bases from J, the junction contained 10 bases not matched to a gene. Germline values: CDR1 LGHNT, CDR2 FRNRAP. CDR3 length equals 17 residues. The CDR3 nucleotides read TGTGCTAGTGGTTTGGTATTATGGGGGACAGGTCTCTACGAGCAGTACTTC. This codes for CASGLVLWGTGLYEQYF. The complete variable domain, with remaining parts taken from reference TRBV12-5 and TRBJ2-7, reads DARVTQTPRHKVTEMGQEVTMRCQPILGHNTVFWYRQTMMQGLELLAYFRNRAPLDDSGMPKDRFSAEMPDATLATLKIQPSEPRDSAVYFCASGLVLWGTGLYEQYFGPGTRLTVT.

The sample holds a few counts of this clone. The gene calls are TRBV27 and TRBJ1-4, with no clear D. This CDR3 is built from 13 residues. Germline-derived CDR1 and CDR2 are MNHEY and SMNVEV (reference sequence). Trimming removed 2 bases from V and 3 bases from J, with 4 bases in between. The CDR3 spells CASSLIPNEKLFF. CDR3 nucleotides: TGTGCCAGCAGTTTAATCCCTAATGAAAAACTGTTTTTT.

This clone was counted a few times. The sample holds other DNA sequences that translate to the same CDR3. The CDR3 protein is CASSSNYEQYF. CDR3 DNA: TGTGCCAGCAGCTCTAACTACGAGCAGTACTTC. The V call is TRBV7-9, the J call TRBJ2-7; D is ambiguous. V gave up 4 bases and J gave up 3 bases, with 4 bases separating them. CDR3 length: 11 amino acids. Per the germline V gene, CDR1 is SEHNR and CDR2 is FQNEAQ (reference sequence).

This clone was counted between two and nine times. V usage is TRBV7-3 and J usage is TRBJ2-1, with D uncertain. Per the germline V gene, CDR1 is SGHTA and CDR2 is FQGTGA. The CDR3 is 14 amino acids. Trimming took 5 bases from V and 1 from J, leaving 9 bases between them. The CDR3 coding sequence is TGTGCCAGCAGCCAAAGCCATTCCTACAATGAGCAGTTCTTC. Amino acid sequence: CASSQSHSYNEQFF.

The J gene is TRBJ2-1, the V gene TRBV7-2, with D perhaps matching TRBD2 (5 bases). V lost 3 bases, J lost 8 bases, and 11 bases lay in between. The CDR3 covers 13 residues. From germline, CDR1 is SGHTA and CDR2 FQGNSA. In DNA, the CDR3 is TGTGCCAGCAGCTTTGGGTTCGGGGATGAGCAGTTCTTC. Protein: CASSFGFGDEQFF.

The table lists this clone with a few counts. The V call is TRBV7-2, the J call TRBJ2-7, with 7 bases fitting TRBD2. This CDR3 spans 14 amino acids. Germline CDR1 SGHTA, CDR2 FQGNSA. The V segment lost 5 bases and the J segment 3 bases; nucleotides outside the gene matches: 7. The CDR3 DNA reads as TGTGCCAGCAGCCTAGAGCGGGGTTTCTACGAGCAGTACTTC. This encodes CASSLERGFYEQYF.

The chain employs TRBV2 and TRBJ1-4, with TRBD1 identical over 9 bases. The ends lost 3 bases at V and 5 bases at J; junction bases unmatched: 4. The CDR3 contains 15 residues. The germline CDR1 and CDR2 sequences are SNHLY and FYNNEI. For the CDR3, the DNA is TGTGCCAGCAGTGATACCGGGACAGGGAATGAAAAACTGTTTTTT. As protein: CASSDTGTGNEKLFF.